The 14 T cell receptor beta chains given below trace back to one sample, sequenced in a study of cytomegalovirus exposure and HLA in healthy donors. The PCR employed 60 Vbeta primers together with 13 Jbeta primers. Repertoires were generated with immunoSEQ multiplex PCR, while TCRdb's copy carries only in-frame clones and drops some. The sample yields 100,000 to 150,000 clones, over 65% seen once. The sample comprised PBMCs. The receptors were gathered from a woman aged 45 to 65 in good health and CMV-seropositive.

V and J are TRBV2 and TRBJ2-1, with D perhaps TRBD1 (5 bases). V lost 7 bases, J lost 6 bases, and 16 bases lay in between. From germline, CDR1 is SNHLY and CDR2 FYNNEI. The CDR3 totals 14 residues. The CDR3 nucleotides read TGTGCCAGCACCGACGTGACAGAAGCCAATGAGCAGTTCTTC. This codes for CASTDVTEANEQFF.

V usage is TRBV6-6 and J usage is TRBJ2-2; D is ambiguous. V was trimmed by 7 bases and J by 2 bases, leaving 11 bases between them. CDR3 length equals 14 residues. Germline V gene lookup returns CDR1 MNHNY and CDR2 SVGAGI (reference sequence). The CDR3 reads CASIPGSNTGELFF. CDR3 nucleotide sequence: TGTGCCAGCATCCCCGGGTCTAACACCGGGGAGCTGTTTTTT.

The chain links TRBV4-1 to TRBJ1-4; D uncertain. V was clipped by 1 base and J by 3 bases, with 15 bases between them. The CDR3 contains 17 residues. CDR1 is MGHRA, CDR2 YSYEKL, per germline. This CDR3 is CASSQGSPARPNEKLFF. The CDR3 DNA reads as TGCGCCAGCAGCCAAGGCTCCCCCGCCAGGCCTAATGAAAAACTGTTTTTT.

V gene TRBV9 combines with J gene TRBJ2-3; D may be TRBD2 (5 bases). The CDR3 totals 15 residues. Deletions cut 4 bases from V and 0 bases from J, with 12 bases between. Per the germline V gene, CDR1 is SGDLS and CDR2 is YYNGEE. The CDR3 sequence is CASSTLWESTDTQYF. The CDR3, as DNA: TGTGCCAGCAGCACTTTGTGGGAGAGCACAGATACGCAGTATTTT. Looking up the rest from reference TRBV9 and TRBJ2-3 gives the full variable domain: DSGVTQTPKHLITATGQRVTLRCSPRSGDLSVYWYQQSLDQGLQFLIQYYNGEERAKGNILERFSAQQFPDLHSELNLSSLELGDSALYFCASSTLWESTDTQYFGPGTRLTVL.

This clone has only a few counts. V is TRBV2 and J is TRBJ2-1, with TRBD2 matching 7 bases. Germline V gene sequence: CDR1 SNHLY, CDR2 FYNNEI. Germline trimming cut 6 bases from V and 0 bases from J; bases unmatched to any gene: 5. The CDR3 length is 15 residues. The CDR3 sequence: CASRRDYSSYNEQFF. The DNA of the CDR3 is TGTGCCAGCAGGCGGGACTACAGCTCCTACAATGAGCAGTTCTTC.

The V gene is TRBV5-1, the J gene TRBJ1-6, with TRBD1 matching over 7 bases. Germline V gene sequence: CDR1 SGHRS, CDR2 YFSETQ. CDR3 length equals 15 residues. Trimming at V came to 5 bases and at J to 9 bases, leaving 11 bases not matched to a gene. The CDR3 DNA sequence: TGCGCCAGCAGACTGACCGACAGGGACGGTTCACCCCTCCACTTT. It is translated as CASRLTDRDGSPLHF.

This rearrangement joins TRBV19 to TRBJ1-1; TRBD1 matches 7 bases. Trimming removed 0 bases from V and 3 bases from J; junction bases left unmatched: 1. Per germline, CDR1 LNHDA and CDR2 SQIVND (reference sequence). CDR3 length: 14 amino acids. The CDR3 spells CASSIDTGDTEAFF. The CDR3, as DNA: TGTGCCAGTAGTATAGATACAGGGGACACTGAAGCTTTCTTT.

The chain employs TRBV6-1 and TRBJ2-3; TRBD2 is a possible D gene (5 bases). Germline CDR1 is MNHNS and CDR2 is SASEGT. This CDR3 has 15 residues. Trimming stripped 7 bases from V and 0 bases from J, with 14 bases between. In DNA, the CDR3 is TGTGCCAGCATATTAGCGAGTACTAGCACAGATACGCAGTATTTT. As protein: CASILASTSTDTQYF.

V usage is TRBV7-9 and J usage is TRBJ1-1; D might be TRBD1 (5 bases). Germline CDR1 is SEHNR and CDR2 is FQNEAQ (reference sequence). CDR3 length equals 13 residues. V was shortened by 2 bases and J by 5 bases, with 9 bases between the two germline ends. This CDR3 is CASSLSGGTEAFF. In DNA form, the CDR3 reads TGTGCCAGCAGCTTAAGCGGGGGGACTGAAGCTTTCTTT.

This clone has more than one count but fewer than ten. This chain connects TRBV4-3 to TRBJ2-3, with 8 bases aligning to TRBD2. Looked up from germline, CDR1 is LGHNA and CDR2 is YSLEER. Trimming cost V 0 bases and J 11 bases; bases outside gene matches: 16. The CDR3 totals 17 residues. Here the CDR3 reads CASSQDERGFPQKRQYF. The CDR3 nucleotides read TGCGCCAGCAGCCAAGATGAGCGGGGGTTCCCCCAAAAGAGGCAGTATTTT.

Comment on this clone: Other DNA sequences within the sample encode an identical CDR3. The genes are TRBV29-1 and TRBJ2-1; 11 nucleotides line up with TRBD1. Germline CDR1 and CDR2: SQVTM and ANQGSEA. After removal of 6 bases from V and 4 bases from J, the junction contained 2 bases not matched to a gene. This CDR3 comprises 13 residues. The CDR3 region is CSVGTGGYNEQFF. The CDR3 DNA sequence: TGCAGCGTCGGGACAGGGGGGTACAATGAGCAGTTCTTC.

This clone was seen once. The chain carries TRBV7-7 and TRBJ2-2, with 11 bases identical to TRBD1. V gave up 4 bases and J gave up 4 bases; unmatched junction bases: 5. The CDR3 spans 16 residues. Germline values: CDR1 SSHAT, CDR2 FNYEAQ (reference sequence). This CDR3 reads CASSSRTGGITGELFF. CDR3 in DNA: TGTGCCAGCAGCTCGCGGACAGGGGGCATCACCGGGGAGCTGTTTTTT.

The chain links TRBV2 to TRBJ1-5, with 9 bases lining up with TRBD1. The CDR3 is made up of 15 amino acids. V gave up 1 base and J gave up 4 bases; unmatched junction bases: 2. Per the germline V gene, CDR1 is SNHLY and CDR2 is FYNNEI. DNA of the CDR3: TGTGCCAGCAGTGAAGGACAGGGGGGGAATCAGCCCCAGCATTTT. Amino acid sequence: CASSEGQGGNQPQHF.

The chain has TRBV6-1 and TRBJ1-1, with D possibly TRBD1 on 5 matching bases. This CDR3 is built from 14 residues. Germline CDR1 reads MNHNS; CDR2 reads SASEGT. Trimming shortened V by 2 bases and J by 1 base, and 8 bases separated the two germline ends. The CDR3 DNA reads TGTGCCAGCAGTGAACCGACAGAGAACACTGAAGCTTTCTTT. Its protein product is CASSEPTENTEAFF.